A selection of T cell receptor beta chains follows, all from one sample in a study of T cells in Graves' hyperthyroidism and ophthalmopathy. TCRdb passed the multiplex PCR reads through MiXCR, listing each CDR3 protein once. The sample contains 660,000 or so distinct CDR3 sequences, around 20% of which appear only once. Sequences were obtained from blood. The receptor set was obtained from a man aged 25 to 40 with Graves' ophthalmopathy. Both conserved end residues are part of each CDR3. D genes are given only for firm matches. Expanded clones are given a class, and other clones once, few, many or no size at all.

v_gene	abundance	j_gene	d_gene	CDR3aa	CDR3nt
TRBV6-4	.	TRBJ2-7	.	CASSEAGAGPYEQYF	TGTGCCAGCAGTGAAGCAGGGGCCGGCCCCTACGAGCAGTACTTC
TRBV10-2	.	TRBJ1-6	TRBD1	CASSLRQGDYNSPLHF	TGCGCCAGCAGCCTTCGACAGGGAGACTATAATTCACCCCTCCACTTT
TRBV6-1	.	TRBJ2-5	TRBD1	CASSDLLMGTVGETQYF	TGTGCCAGCAGTGACCTCTTGATGGGGACAGTTGGAGAGACCCAGTACTTC
TRBV7-2	.	TRBJ2-3	.	CASSPDLTDTQYF	TGTGCCAGCAGCCCAGACCTCACAGATACGCAGTATTTT
TRBV7-8	many	TRBJ2-7	.	CASNKPTSGSGEQYF	TGTGCCAGCAACAAACCAACCTCGGGGAGCGGCGAGCAGTACTTC
TRBV5-8	.	TRBJ2-7	.	CASSLETRFGEQYF	TGTGCCAGCAGCTTGGAAACCCGTTTTGGAGAGCAGTACTTC
TRBV3-1	many	TRBJ2-4	.	CASKGAINDIQYF	TGTGCCAGCAAAGGCGCAATTAATGACATTCAGTACTTC
TRBV7-2	.	TRBJ2-7	.	CASSLQFYEQYF	TGTGCCAGCAGCTTACAGTTTTACGAGCAGTACTTC
TRBV7-2	.	TRBJ2-2	.	CASSLELIELAGELFF	TGTGCCAGCAGCTTAGAACTGATCGAATTAGCCGGGGAGCTGTTTTTT
TRBV11-2	.	TRBJ2-1	.	CASSQAGRTFYEQFF	TGTGCCAGCAGCCAAGCCGGGAGAACATTTTATGAGCAGTTCTTC
TRBV6-2/TRBV6-3	.	TRBJ2-2	TRBD2	CATTWVAGGPNTGELFF	TGTGCCACCACCTGGGTAGCGGGAGGACCGAACACCGGGGAGCTGTTTTTT
TRBV6-1	few	TRBJ1-6	TRBD1	CASSDRGPRAPLHF	TGTGCCAGCAGTGATAGGGGGCCCAGGGCACCCCTCCACTTT
TRBV5-1	.	TRBJ1-1	.	CASSLTPGLNTEAFF	TGCGCCAGCAGCTTGACGCCAGGTCTGAACACTGAAGCTTTCTTT
TRBV5-1	many	TRBJ2-1	TRBD2	CASSPPPTSPHNEQFF	TGCGCCAGCAGTCCGCCCCCGACTAGCCCTCACAATGAGCAGTTCTTC
TRBV4-1	.	TRBJ2-7	.	CASSQDRHRYEQYF	TGCGCCAGCAGCCAAGATAGACATCGCTACGAGCAGTACTTC
TRBV12-3/TRBV12-4	.	TRBJ2-5	TRBD2	CASSLSGLAQETQYF	TGTGCCAGCAGTTTATCGGGACTAGCCCAAGAGACCCAGTACTTC